This record concerns one TCR beta chain sequence. TCRdb's table, derived via immunoSEQ multiplex PCR, lists solely in-frame clones and lacks some. Of tens of thousands of clones listed, about 90% are singletons. The record originates from a study of neoadjuvant anti-PD-1 for oral cavity cancer. On the study more broadly: Patients mostly received three to four biweekly nivolumab doses at 3 mg/kg before surgery.

Sample time point: after neoadjuvant nivolumab, at surgical resection. Cohort: HPV-negative, locally advanced oral cavity squamous cell carcinoma patients. Sequencing was performed on PBMCs, taken after nivolumab (anti-PD-1) treatment. This clonotype originated in a person between 35 and 79 years old with oral cavity squamous cell carcinoma.

The CDR3 loop is CASSVLAGGGEQFF. The CDR3 DNA follows: TGTGCCAGCAGCGTGTTAGCGGGAGGGGGGGAGCAGTTCTTC. The chain combines TRBV9 with TRBJ2-1; 11 bases line up with TRBD2. This CDR3 has 14 residues. Trimming cost V 2 bases and J 10 bases; bases outside gene matches: 5. From germline, CDR1 is SGDLS and CDR2 YYNGEE.